Presented here are 20 T cell receptor beta chains from one specimen sequenced in a study of blood T cell repertoires in COVID-19. Sequencing used immunoSEQ multiplex PCR; TCRdb keeps in-frame clones, though not all of them. The table lists some 200,000 clones, approximately 85% of them singletons, with roughly 8.2% in the top ten. The material sequenced was peripheral blood. These TCRs come from a woman aged 60 to 75 with acute or convalescent COVID-19.

The V call is TRBV5-1, the J call TRBJ1-2, with TRBD1 matching over 10 bases. This CDR3 has 13 amino acids. CDR1 and CDR2 from the germline V gene are SGHRS and YFSETQ. V gave up 4 bases and J gave up 14 bases; unmatched junction bases: 11. The CDR3 DNA reads TGCGCCAGCAGCCCCTGGACAGGGGGACTCCGAACCTTC. As protein: CASSPWTGGLRTF.

This clone was seen once. This chain links TRBV28 with TRBJ2-1; D is unresolved. In germline, CDR1 is MDHEN, CDR2 SYDVKM. Trimming took off 6 bases at V and 5 bases at J, with 5 bases between the two ends. The CDR3 has 11 amino acids. CDR3 sequence reads: CASSPDNEQFF. For the CDR3, the DNA is TGTGCCAGCAGCCCCGACAATGAGCAGTTCTTC.

The rearrangement joins TRBV25-1 to TRBJ1-6, with unresolved D. V was trimmed by 8 bases and J by 7 bases, leaving 18 bases between them. This CDR3 spans 15 amino acids. The germline V gene has CDR1 MGHDK and CDR2 SYGVNS. CDR3 DNA sequence: TGTGCCAGCCGCGGCGGGGTAACGTGGAATTCACCCCTCCACTTT. This codes for CASRGGVTWNSPLHF.

The chain has TRBV7-7 and TRBJ2-7; D is perhaps TRBD1 (6 bases). The CDR3 sequence is 15 residues long. Germline V CDR1 and CDR2: SSHAT, FNYEAQ (reference sequence). DNA of the CDR3: TGTGCTAGCGCGCTTACCAGGGGCGGCCCGAGGGAGCAGTACTTC. Translation: CASALTRGGPREQYF.

J is TRBJ1-1 and V is TRBV29-1; 7 positions agree with TRBD1. CDR1 SQVTM and CDR2 ANQGSEA come from the germline V gene. V gave up 7 bases and J gave up 1 base; unmatched junction bases: 6. This CDR3 comprises 13 residues. CDR3 nucleotides: TGCAGCGCCGGGGGACAGAGGAACACTGAAGCTTTCTTT. The encoded protein is CSAGGQRNTEAFF.

The J gene is TRBJ1-1, the V gene TRBV5-1, with no clear D. Germline lookup yields CDR1 SGHRS and CDR2 YFSETQ. The length of the CDR3 is 16 residues. Between the trimmed V and J ends, which lost 4 bases and 1 base, there was a span of 17 bases. This chain's CDR3 is CASSIPHDEENTEAFF. In nucleotides, the CDR3 is TGCGCCAGCAGCATCCCTCACGACGAGGAGAACACTGAAGCTTTCTTT.

The V call is TRBV5-1, the J call TRBJ1-2; 8 bases match TRBD1. The V gene's germline CDR1 is SGHRS and CDR2 YFSETQ. This CDR3 region has 15 residues. Losses at the gene ends were 0 bases for V and 1 base for J; bases not matched to a gene: 2. The CDR3 bases are TGCGCCAGCAGCTTGGACAGGGGGAATAACTATGGCTACACCTTC. Translating gives CASSLDRGNNYGYTF. Full variable domain (missing parts from reference TRBV5-1 and TRBJ1-2): KAGVTQTPRYLIKTRGQQVTLSCSPISGHRSVSWYQQTPGQGLQFLFEYFSETQRNKGNFPGRFSGRQFSNSRSEMNVSTLELGDSALYLCASSLDRGNNYGYTFGSGTRLTVV.

The V gene is TRBV19, the J gene TRBJ1-5, with 10 bases fitting TRBD1. Germline assignment: CDR1 LNHDA and CDR2 SQIVND (reference sequence). The CDR3 spans 14 residues. The CDR3 region is CAVDRGLVNQPQHF. The CDR3 nucleotides read TGTGCAGTTGACAGGGGGCTAGTCAATCAGCCCCAGCATTTT.

The V and J genes are TRBV21-1 and TRBJ2-7; TRBD2, the table's D call, was not compared with the DNA. TRBV21-1 represents a pseudogene. The CDR3 runs to 15 residues. The CDR3 nucleotides read TGTGCCAGCAACCTGGGTGGGGGGGAGATTTACGAGCAGTACGTC. It encodes CASNLGGGEIYEQYV.

This chain uses TRBV27 with TRBJ1-3; 7 nucleotides match TRBD1. CDR1 and CDR2 from the germline V gene are MNHEY and SMNVEV (reference sequence). Trimming took 4 bases from V and 3 from J; bases not matched to a gene: 12. The CDR3 spans 17 residues. CDR3 sequence reads: CASSSVAGQVIGNTIYF. DNA of the CDR3: TGTGCCAGCAGTTCCGTCGCTGGACAGGTGATTGGAAACACCATATATTTT.

CDR3 sequence: CASSTRGRAYNEQFF. In DNA form, the CDR3 reads TGTGCCAGCAGTACCAGGGGGAGAGCCTACAATGAGCAGTTCTTC. The chain recombines TRBV7-9 with TRBJ2-1; TRBD1 matches 7 bases. The CDR3 is made up of 15 amino acids. Looked up from germline, CDR1 is SEHNR and CDR2 is FQNEAQ (reference sequence). V lost 6 bases to trimming and J lost 2 bases; unmatched junction nucleotides: 7.

The genes are TRBV7-9 and TRBJ1-2; no clear D gene. V dropped 6 bases and J dropped 2 bases, with 19 bases sitting between them. Germline values: CDR1 SEHNR, CDR2 FQNEAQ (reference sequence). This CDR3 contains 16 residues. The CDR3 spells CASRPPGNGRNYGYTF. CDR3 nucleotides: TGTGCCAGCAGACCCCCGGGGAACGGAAGGAACTATGGCTACACCTTC.

This chain joins TRBV7-4 and TRBJ1-3; D gene unclear. This CDR3 spans 16 amino acids. From germline, CDR1 is SGHVT and CDR2 SQSDAQ. Trimming took 1 base from V and 1 from J, leaving 11 bases between them. The CDR3 spells CASSLEGPGSGNTIYF. CDR3 DNA sequence: TGTGCCAGCAGCTTAGAGGGCCCGGGGTCTGGAAACACCATATATTTT.

The rearrangement links TRBV7-9 to TRBJ2-7; possibly TRBD2 for D (5 bases). The length of the CDR3 is 14 residues. Germline V gene sequence: CDR1 SEHNR, CDR2 FQNEAQ (reference sequence). The germline V and J ends were trimmed by 1 base and 5 bases, with 12 bases remaining between them. CDR3 DNA: TGTGCCAGCAGCTTAGGTCGTAGCGTCGACGAGCAGTACTTC. Translation gives CASSLGRSVDEQYF.

The chain has TRBV9 and TRBJ2-3; 7 nucleotides match TRBD2. The length of the CDR3 is 18 residues. The V gene end was trimmed by 3 bases and the J gene end by 0 bases; junction bases not matched to a gene: 13. Germline values: CDR1 SGDLS, CDR2 YYNGEE. CDR3 nucleotides: TGTGCCAGCAGCGCATCCGTGAGACTAGCCCAGAGCACAGATACGCAGTATTTT. Encoded protein: CASSASVRLAQSTDTQYF.

The chain has TRBV3-1 (or the pseudogene TRBV3-2) and TRBJ1-1, with TRBD1 matching over 8 bases. Germline V gene data show CDR1 as LGHDT and CDR2 as YNNKEL (reference sequence). J gave up 10 bases and V 1 base, and 5 bases lay outside the gene matches. The CDR3 has 13 amino acids. The DNA of the CDR3 is TGTGCCAGCAGCCAAGGACAGGGGCAACGAGCTTTCTTT. Its protein product is CASSQGQGQRAFF.

This CDR3 is CASETGGDYGYTF. CDR3 DNA: TGTGCCAGCGAAACAGGGGGAGACTATGGCTACACCTTC. The J gene is TRBJ1-2, the V gene TRBV6-5; 8 nucleotides line up with TRBD1. With V trimmed by 8 bases and J by 3 bases, 5 bases remained unmatched. Germline lookup yields CDR1 MNHEY and CDR2 SVGAGI. CDR3 length: 13 residues.

This clone has just one count. The chain is built from TRBV5-1 and TRBJ2-5; D is unresolved. The germline gives CDR1 SGHRS, CDR2 YFSETQ. This CDR3 contains 13 residues. The ends were cut back, 4 bases at V and 3 bases at J, with 10 bases in the middle. The chain's CDR3 is CASSTDSKETQYF. The CDR3 nucleotides read TGCGCCAGCAGCACCGACTCAAAAGAGACCCAGTACTTC.

The chain combines TRBV15 with TRBJ1-1; maybe TRBD1 (6 bases). V shed 0 bases and J shed 4 bases, with 12 bases lying between them. CDR3 length: 15 amino acids. The germline CDR1 and CDR2 sequences are LNHNV and YYDKDF (reference sequence). CDR3 coding DNA: TGTGCCACCAGCAGAGATGCTACAGGGAGCACTGAAGCTTTCTTT. This sequence encodes CATSRDATGSTEAFF. The full variable domain, rest sourced from reference TRBV15 and TRBJ1-1, is DAMVIQNPRYQVTQFGKPVTLSCSQTLNHNVMYWYQQKSSQAPKLLFHYYDKDFNNEADTPDNFQSRRPNTSFCFLDIRSPGLGDTAMYLCATSRDATGSTEAFFGQGTRLTVV.

The V call is TRBV2, the J call TRBJ2-1; the match to TRBD1 covers 8 bases. Per the germline V gene, CDR1 is SNHLY and CDR2 is FYNNEI. After removal of 10 bases from V and 5 bases from J, the junction contained 10 bases not matched to a gene. The CDR3 runs to 14 residues. In DNA form, the CDR3 reads TGTGCCACAAAGCCGGGACAGGTGCACAATGAGCAGTTCTTC. Protein: CATKPGQVHNEQFF.